This T cell receptor (beta chain) was identified in a study of metastatic and nonmetastatic thyroid tumors. Nobody among the patients had been given any treatment before thyroid surgery. The CDR3 is 13 residues long. Germline V gives CDR1 SGHRS, CDR2 YFSETQ. With V trimmed by 4 bases and J by 12 bases, 11 bases remained unmatched. TCRdb reprocessed the PCR reads using MiXCR. The data contain approximately 21,000 clones, roughly 24% of them seen just once; the ten biggest clones take up around 21%. The sample consisted of blood. The chain links TRBV5-1 to TRBJ2-7, with 9 bases matching TRBD1. This clonotype was sampled from a female donor with papillary thyroid cancer or a benign thyroid nodule (not recorded which). Some clones in this sample may be carry-over from other donors' samples. CDR3 region: CASSLDTGTGPYF. DNA of the CDR3: TGCGCCAGCAGCCTGGATACCGGGACAGGGCCGTACTTC.